Listed here are 26 T cell receptor beta chains from one sample, sequenced in a study of blood T cell repertoires in COVID-19. Only in-frame clones appear in the TCRdb table, and some are missing; sequencing was by immunoSEQ multiplex PCR. Here the sample spans about 200,000 clones, 75% to 90% being singletons. The specimen sequenced was peripheral blood. Receptors originate from a middle-aged man with acute or convalescent COVID-19.

Concerning this clone itself: The same CDR3 is also encoded by other DNA sequences in this sample. CDR3 residues: CASSMGQYYNEQFF. The DNA for the CDR3 is TGTGCCAGTAGTATGGGACAGTACTACAATGAGCAGTTCTTC. The V gene is TRBV19, the J gene TRBJ2-1; TRBD1 matches 7 bases. Germline lookup yields CDR1 LNHDA and CDR2 SQIVND (reference sequence). The CDR3 is 14 residues long. Trimming took 3 bases from V and 3 from J; bases not matched to a gene: 2.

This chain connects TRBV5-8 to TRBJ1-2; 8 positions match TRBD1. Germline loops: CDR1 SGHTS, CDR2 YDEGEE. V lost 5 bases to trimming and J lost 7 bases; unmatched junction nucleotides: 13. The CDR3 is 15 residues long. DNA of the CDR3: TGTGCCAGCAGTATCGCAAACGACAGGGGTTCTGGCTACACCTTC. It specifies CASSIANDRGSGYTF.

CDR3 DNA sequence: TGTGCCAGCAGTTACGGAGGGGGGGCTGACGAGCAGTACTTC. Translation gives CASSYGGGADEQYF. The J gene is TRBJ2-7, the V gene TRBV6-6; TRBD2 is a possible D gene (7 bases). The ends were cut back, 2 bases at V and 5 bases at J, with 13 bases in the middle. CDR3 length: 14 residues. Germline assignment: CDR1 MNHNY and CDR2 SVGAGI (reference sequence).

J is TRBJ2-7 and V is TRBV18; TRBD1 might be the D (6 bases). The V gene's germline CDR1 is KGHSH and CDR2 LQKENI. V lost 3 bases to trimming and J lost 0 bases, with 12 bases between them. This CDR3 is 15 amino acids long. The CDR3 is CASSPDRLGSYEQYF. The CDR3 DNA reads as TGTGCCAGCTCACCCGACAGGCTAGGCTCCTACGAGCAGTACTTC.

The chain employs TRBV18 and TRBJ2-6; a weak D match, TRBD1 (5 bases). V lost 2 bases and J lost 4, with 12 bases in between. The germline CDR1 and CDR2 sequences are KGHSH and LQKENI. CDR3 length: 16 residues. The CDR3 nucleotides are TGTGCCAGCTCACCAGACAGCCCCTCGGGGGCCAACGTCCTGACTTTC. Its protein is CASSPDSPSGANVLTF.

The chain employs TRBV4-2 and TRBJ2-5, with 7 bases lining up with TRBD2. The germline CDR1 and CDR2 sequences are LGHNA and YNFKEQ. This CDR3 is built from 15 residues. J lost 5 bases, V lost 1 base, and 7 bases had no gene match. CDR3 loop: CASSQVSGLVETQYF. The CDR3 DNA sequence: TGTGCCAGCAGCCAAGTGAGCGGACTAGTCGAGACCCAGTACTTC.

The chain couples TRBV7-6 to TRBJ2-3; D gene ambiguous. With 2 bases removed from V and 4 bases from J, the gap between germline ends came to 16 bases. The germline gives CDR1 SGHVS, CDR2 FNYEAQ. This CDR3 is built from 16 residues. The CDR3 DNA sequence: TGTGCCAGCAGCTTAAGATCTGCGGTTTTCCCAGATACGCAGTATTTT. This sequence encodes CASSLRSAVFPDTQYF.

This chain uses TRBV7-2 with TRBJ2-7, with TRBD2 identical over 10 bases. CDR1 SGHTA and CDR2 FQGNSA come from the germline V gene. The CDR3 is 15 amino acids. V shed 4 bases, J shed 4 bases, and the junction held 7 bases outside the gene matches. The CDR3 sequence is CASSSSLAGKYEQYF. The DNA for the CDR3 is TGTGCCAGCAGCTCCTCACTAGCGGGAAAGTACGAGCAGTACTTC.

The chain uses TRBV7-8 and TRBJ2-6; no clear D gene. The CDR3 sequence is 17 residues long. The germline CDR1 and CDR2 sequences are SGHVS and FQNEAQ. Trimming left V 5 bases short and J 0 bases short, with 14 bases between. CDR3 nucleotide sequence: TGTGCCAGCAGCCCCCTTGGGCTCCGCTCTGGGGCCAACGTCCTGACTTTC. Encoded protein: CASSPLGLRSGANVLTF.

The rearrangement joins TRBV18 to TRBJ1-6; D might be TRBD1 (5 bases). This CDR3 has 14 residues. Germline CDR1 KGHSH, CDR2 LQKENI. Trimming pared 3 bases from V and 12 bases from J, leaving 15 bases between. CDR3 region: CASSPRPGPEPLHF. CDR3 nucleotides: TGTGCCAGCTCACCTCGGCCAGGGCCTGAACCCCTCCACTTT.

V usage is TRBV23-1 and J usage is TRBJ1-6; weak D call: TRBD1 (5 bases). TRBV23-1 is sorted into the ORF group, with uncertain function. V gave up 2 bases and J gave up 9 bases, with 23 bases separating them. The CDR3 totals 18 residues. The CDR3 DNA sequence: TGCGCCAGCAGTCAAAAATGGGGCACCAACCAGGTTTGTTCACCCCTCCACTTT. Translation: CASSQKWGTNQVCSPLHF.

The chain has TRBV10-1 and TRBJ2-7, with D hard to call. Germline CDR1 is WNHNN and CDR2 is SYGVQD (reference sequence). The V end lost 5 bases, the J end lost 3 bases, and 11 bases lay between the germline ends. The CDR3 has 13 residues. CDR3 protein: CASSTSNGYEQYF. Here the CDR3 DNA reads TGCGCCAGCAGTACGTCCAACGGCTACGAGCAGTACTTC.

The chain links TRBV6-6 to TRBJ1-6; 7 positions agree with TRBD1. The germline V gene encodes CDR1 MNHNY and CDR2 SVGAGI (reference sequence). This CDR3 contains 16 residues. V was clipped by 6 bases and J by 6 bases; unmatched bases: 11. The CDR3 DNA reads as TGTGCCAGCAGCCAAGGGGGCTTTACCCTTAATTCACCCCTCCACTTT. Amino acids: CASSQGGFTLNSPLHF.

This chain links TRBV11-2 with TRBJ2-2; 10 nucleotides line up with TRBD1. V lost 9 bases to trimming and J lost 6 bases; unmatched junction nucleotides: 10. CDR1 is SGHAT, CDR2 FQNNGV, per germline. The length of the CDR3 is 15 residues. The CDR3 nucleotides are TGTGCCAGTACCCGGGACAGGGGATTTCCCGGGGAGCTGTTTTTT. Amino acids: CASTRDRGFPGELFF.

The chain carries TRBV12-3 or TRBV12-4 and TRBJ1-3; D is unresolved. This CDR3 is built from 13 residues. V gave up 1 base and J gave up 4 bases, with 5 bases separating them. CDR3 coding DNA: TGTGCCAGCAGTTTAGGCGTCGGAAACACCATATATTTT. This encodes CASSLGVGNTIYF.

This clone has only a few counts. The chain recombines TRBV2 with TRBJ1-2, with TRBD1 identical over 11 bases. CDR3 size: 14 residues. In germline, CDR1 is SNHLY, CDR2 FYNNEI. V shed 5 bases and J 4 bases; nucleotides not matched to a gene: 3. DNA for the CDR3: TGTGCCAGCAGTTGGACAGGGGGCTCCTATGGCTACACCTTC. Its protein is CASSWTGGSYGYTF.

This clone turned up a few times. The chain links TRBV3-1 (or the pseudogene TRBV3-2) to TRBJ1-2, with a weak D call TRBD1 (6 bases). Trimming took 4 bases from V and 0 from J, leaving 9 bases between them. The germline CDR1 and CDR2 sequences are LGHDT and YNNKEL (reference sequence). CDR3 length equals 14 residues. In DNA, the CDR3 is TGTGCCAGCAGCCCCGGGACAACTAACTATGGCTACACCTTC. Its translation: CASSPGTTNYGYTF.

The chain has TRBV30 and TRBJ2-1; no firm D call. The germline gives CDR1 GTSNPN, CDR2 SVGIG (reference sequence). Trimming removed 2 bases at V and 3 bases at J, with 11 bases between. This CDR3 spans 14 amino acids. CDR3 in amino acids: CAWSSPSLYNEQFF. CDR3 coding DNA: TGTGCCTGGAGTTCCCCGAGCCTCTACAATGAGCAGTTCTTC.

Concerning this clone itself: In the same sample, other DNA sequences code for this CDR3. The rearrangement uses TRBV6-5 and TRBJ1-3; 9 bases fit TRBD1. CDR3 size: 14 residues. Looked up from germline, CDR1 is MNHEY and CDR2 is SVGAGI. V shed 6 bases and J 2 bases; nucleotides not matched to a gene: 2. The CDR3 reads CASSWTGAGNTIYF. The DNA of the CDR3 is TGTGCCAGCAGCTGGACAGGGGCTGGAAACACCATATATTTT.

This chain connects TRBV7-2 to TRBJ1-1; 9 nucleotides match TRBD1. With V trimmed by 5 bases and J by 10 bases, 5 bases remained unmatched. CDR3 length equals 12 residues. CDR1 is SGHTA, CDR2 FQGNSA, per germline. This CDR3 reads CASSVPQGAAFF. CDR3 DNA sequence: TGTGCCAGCAGCGTACCACAGGGGGCAGCTTTCTTT.

This sequence joins TRBV4-1 and TRBJ2-5, with 10 bases matching TRBD2. V dropped 4 bases and J dropped 3; count of bases not matched to a gene: 8. Germline CDR1 and CDR2: MGHRA and YSYEKL. The CDR3 contains 16 residues. The CDR3 spells CASSLGSGRGKETQYF. DNA of the CDR3: TGCGCCAGCAGCCTTGGGAGCGGGAGGGGGAAAGAGACCCAGTACTTC.

CDR3 region: CSVQGQFLNTIYF. DNA of the CDR3: TGCAGCGTTCAGGGACAGTTCTTAAACACCATATATTTT. This chain uses TRBV29-1 with TRBJ1-3; 7 bases align to TRBD1. CDR1 and CDR2 (germline): SQVTM, ANQGSEA. There are 13 residues in the CDR3. The ends lost 5 bases at V and 6 bases at J; junction bases unmatched: 7.

J is TRBJ1-2 and V is TRBV25-1; 8 positions agree with TRBD1. In germline, CDR1 is MGHDK, CDR2 SYGVNS. This CDR3 comprises 14 residues. Germline trimming cut 5 bases from V and 7 bases from J; bases unmatched to any gene: 9. In nucleotides, the CDR3 is TGTGCCAGCAGTCCCCTAGACAGGGGTGGTGGCTACACCTTC. It yields the protein CASSPLDRGGGYTF.

This clone has at least ten counts. The V call is TRBV6-4, the J call TRBJ2-6; a weak D match, TRBD1 (5 bases). The germline V and J ends were trimmed by 2 bases and 0 bases, with 5 bases remaining between them. The CDR3 is 15 residues long. CDR1 MRHNA and CDR2 SNTAGT come from the germline V gene. CDR3: CASSDGASGANVLTF. In DNA, the CDR3 is TGTGCCAGCAGTGACGGGGCCTCTGGGGCCAACGTCCTGACTTTC.

J is TRBJ1-5 and V is TRBV10-3; TRBD1 matches 12 bases. The CDR3 contains 17 residues. V shed 10 bases and J 2 bases; nucleotides not matched to a gene: 12. CDR1 ENHRY and CDR2 SYGVKD come from the germline V gene. For the CDR3, the DNA is TGTGCCAGCAGACCGGGACAGGGGGCAATGGGCAATCAGCCCCAGCATTTT. The encoded protein is CASRPGQGAMGNQPQHF.

Here the CDR3 reads CASSPGTGDFTGELFF. The CDR3, as DNA: TGCGCCAGCAGCCCCGGGACTGGGGACTTTACCGGGGAGCTGTTTTTT. The J gene is TRBJ2-2, the V gene TRBV5-1, with D possibly TRBD2 on 6 matching bases. The V and J ends lost 4 bases and 5 bases respectively, with 18 bases between them. In germline, CDR1 is SGHRS, CDR2 YFSETQ. This CDR3 comprises 16 residues.